A single sample gave rise to the 25 T cell receptor beta chains below, sequenced in a study of PD-1 blockade in classical Hodgkin lymphoma. Every single patient, without exception, relapsed after autologous stem cell transplantation, and brentuximab vedotin exposure varied. Produced via immunoSEQ multiplex PCR; TCRdb's table is partial and in-frame only. The repertoire holds about 46,000 clones, with about three quarters as singletons. The specimen comprised peripheral blood mononuclear cells (PBMCs), sampled at baseline. These receptors came from a human donor with classical Hodgkin lymphoma.

The chain carries TRBV7-9 and TRBJ2-1; 7 nucleotides align to TRBD2. The CDR3 totals 15 residues. Germline values: CDR1 SEHNR, CDR2 FQNEAQ (reference sequence). V lost 3 bases, J lost 4 bases, and 6 bases stayed unmatched. The CDR3, as DNA: TGTGCCAGCAGCTTGGGACTACCCCCATACAATGAGCAGTTCTTC. As protein: CASSLGLPPYNEQFF.

The chain joins TRBV21-1 to TRBJ1-4; the D call TRBD1 from the table was never checked on the DNA. TRBV21-1 is listed as a pseudogene. This CDR3 region has 16 residues. CDR3 in DNA: TGTGCCAGCAGCAGCGGGACAGCATTATCCTATGAAAAACTGTTTTTT. Translated, it gives CASSSGTALSYEKLFF.

This clone is a singleton in its sample. The chain is built from TRBV9 and TRBJ2-7; D may match TRBD1 or TRBD2 (5 bases each). V shed 0 bases and J shed 1 base, with 8 bases lying between them. Germline V gene sequence: CDR1 SGDLS, CDR2 YYNGEE. The CDR3 is 14 amino acids. DNA for the CDR3: TGTGCCAGCAGCGTAGATGGGGGTTCCTACGAGCAGTACTTC. Translating it yields CASSVDGGSYEQYF.

The chain recombines TRBV11-1 with TRBJ2-3; D gene uncertain. The CDR3 runs to 17 residues. Germline V CDR1 and CDR2: SGHAT, FQDESV (reference sequence). The V and J ends lost 1 base and 0 bases respectively, with 14 bases between them. The CDR3 spells CASSLEVAGSSTDTQYF. As DNA, the CDR3 is TGTGCCAGCAGCTTAGAGGTGGCTGGGTCTAGCACAGATACGCAGTATTTT. Based on the CDR3 plus reference TRBV11-1 and TRBJ2-3, the full variable domain is EAEVAQSPRYKITEKSQAVAFWCDPISGHATLYWYRQILGQGPELLVQFQDESVVDDSQLPKDRFSAERLKGVDSTLKIQPAELGDSAMYLCASSLEVAGSSTDTQYFGPGTRLTVL.

A remark on this clone: The same CDR3 also results from other DNA sequences found in this sample. This sequence joins TRBV5-1 and TRBJ1-4; 8 bases line up with TRBD1. V was clipped by 0 bases and J by 5 bases; unmatched bases: 0. The CDR3 loop spans 14 amino acids. Germline V gene lookup returns CDR1 SGHRS and CDR2 YFSETQ. The CDR3: CASSLGQGNEKLFF. The CDR3, as DNA: TGCGCCAGCAGCTTGGGACAGGGGAATGAAAAACTGTTTTTT.

The chain carries TRBV6-1 and TRBJ1-1; D unresolved. Trimming cost V 7 bases and J 7 bases, with 13 bases left between them. There are 12 residues in the CDR3. Germline CDR1 reads MNHNS; CDR2 reads SASEGT. The chain's CDR3 is CASIIPGGEAFF. The CDR3 DNA sequence: TGTGCCAGCATCATACCGGGCGGTGAAGCTTTCTTT.

V usage is TRBV15 and J usage is TRBJ1-2; D is unresolved. The V and J ends lost 0 bases and 12 bases respectively, with 11 bases between them. The CDR3 contains 12 residues. Germline V gene sequence: CDR1 LNHNV, CDR2 YYDKDF (reference sequence). CDR3 nucleotides: TGTGCCACCAGCAGAGAGATTGGGTACCACACCTTC. Its protein is CATSREIGYHTF. Full variable domain (outside the CDR3, taken from reference TRBV15 and TRBJ1-2): DAMVIQNPRYQVTQFGKPVTLSCSQTLNHNVMYWYQQKSSQAPKLLFHYYDKDFNNEADTPDNFQSRRPNTSFCFLDIRSPGLGDTAMYLCATSREIGYHTFGSGTRLTVV.

This clone was found a few times. The chain is built from TRBV4-1 and TRBJ1-4; TRBD1 is a possible D gene (5 bases). The CDR3 covers 15 residues. Trimming shortened V by 0 bases and J by 4 bases, and 9 bases separated the two germline ends. Germline CDR1 reads MGHRA; CDR2 reads YSYEKL. The CDR3, as DNA: TGCGCCAGCAGCCAAGAAAAACAGGTTAATGAAAAACTGTTTTTT. Protein: CASSQEKQVNEKLFF.

The chain has TRBV27 and TRBJ2-7; 9 nucleotides match TRBD2. V was pared by 6 bases and J by 5 bases, with 8 bases of the junction left unmatched. The length of the CDR3 is 14 residues. The germline V gene encodes CDR1 MNHEY and CDR2 SMNVEV (reference sequence). This CDR3 reads CASSYFSGSNEQYF. The CDR3 DNA follows: TGTGCCAGCAGCTACTTTAGCGGGAGCAACGAGCAGTACTTC.

The CDR3 DNA is TGTTCCTCCCGATCAGTCGGGGGAACTGAAGCTTTCTTT. It is translated as CSSRSVGGTEAFF. The chain employs TRBV2 and TRBJ1-1, with a weak D call TRBD1 (5 bases). The CDR3 is 13 amino acids. In germline, CDR1 is SNHLY, CDR2 FYNNEI. The whole variable domain, remainder taken from reference TRBV2 and TRBJ1-1, is EPEVTQTPSHQVTQMGQEVILRCVPISNHLYFYWYRQILGQKVEFLVSFYNNEISEKSEIFDDQFSVERPDGSNFTLKIRSTKLEDSAMYFCSSRSVGGTEAFFGQGTRLTVV.

This clone was picked up many times. The chain links TRBV6-5 to TRBJ2-1; 7 bases are shared with TRBD1. V gave up 5 bases and J gave up 4 bases; unmatched junction bases: 8. The CDR3 covers 15 residues. Germline CDR1 and CDR2: MNHEY and SVGAGI. The CDR3 here is CASSPTGTLYNEQFF. In DNA form, the CDR3 reads TGTGCCAGCAGTCCGACAGGGACCCTTTACAATGAGCAGTTCTTC.

J is TRBJ2-7 and V is TRBV2; the D call may be TRBD1 or TRBD2 (6 bases each). The CDR3 runs to 14 residues. Germline loops: CDR1 SNHLY, CDR2 FYNNEI. V lost 6 bases, J lost 6 bases, and 18 bases lay in between. The DNA of the CDR3 is TGTGCCAGCAGCTTACAGGGAGGAAAGGGCGAGCAGTACTTC. Protein product: CASSLQGGKGEQYF.

The V gene is TRBV27, the J gene TRBJ1-2; 9 bases are a match to TRBD1. The CDR3 has 17 amino acids. Germline V CDR1 and CDR2: MNHEY, SMNVEV (reference sequence). J lost 8 bases, V lost 10 bases, and 23 bases had no gene match. For the CDR3, the DNA is TGTGCCACATCTCGCCGGACAGGGGTCGAGATAAGACGCGGCTACACCTTC. The encoded protein is CATSRRTGVEIRRGYTF.

The chain uses TRBV28 and TRBJ1-5, with 7 bases matching TRBD1. The CDR3 loop spans 15 amino acids. CDR1 and CDR2 from the germline V gene are MDHEN and SYDVKM. Trimming took 5 bases from V and 1 from J; bases not matched to a gene: 5. This CDR3 is CASSRQGVSNQPQHF. The DNA for the CDR3 is TGTGCCAGCAGTCGCCAGGGGGTCAGCAATCAGCCCCAGCATTTT.

This sequence joins TRBV9 and TRBJ2-1, with TRBD2 identical over 8 bases. The V gene's germline CDR1 is SGDLS and CDR2 YYNGEE. V gave up 5 bases and J gave up 8 bases; unmatched junction bases: 12. The CDR3 totals 15 residues. The CDR3 region is CASSKNPGLAYEQFF. CDR3 DNA: TGTGCCAGCAGTAAAAACCCTGGACTAGCCTATGAGCAGTTCTTC.

The chain has TRBV5-1 and TRBJ2-7, with 8 positions matching TRBD2. The CDR3 is made up of 13 amino acids. J lost 6 bases, V lost 4 bases, and 6 bases had no gene match. Germline V gene data show CDR1 as SGHRS and CDR2 as YFSETQ. DNA for the CDR3: TGCGCCAGCAGCGTAGGGACTAGTGGCGAGCAGTACTTC. Amino acids: CASSVGTSGEQYF.

DNA of the CDR3: TGTGCCAGCAGCCCTCGGACTAGCGGGGGGTTATCCTACAATGAGCAGTTCTTC. Its protein product is CASSPRTSGGLSYNEQFF. The chain links TRBV13 to TRBJ2-1; 14 positions agree with TRBD2. The germline gives CDR1 PRHDT, CDR2 FYEKMQ (reference sequence). J gave up 1 base and V 5 bases, and 7 bases lay outside the gene matches. CDR3 length: 18 amino acids.

The table lists this clone with a count of one. The rearrangement uses TRBV2 and TRBJ2-5; 9 positions match TRBD1. CDR3 length: 16 residues. In germline, CDR1 is SNHLY, CDR2 FYNNEI. V lost 6 bases and J lost 2; bases outside the gene matches: 10. CDR3 nucleotides: TGTGCCAGCAGCGCACAGGGACAGGGAGGGCAAGAGACCCAGTACTTC. It yields the protein CASSAQGQGGQETQYF.

The table lists this clone with a few counts. The chain is built from TRBV5-1 and TRBJ2-2; 7 positions agree with TRBD1. Per the germline V gene, CDR1 is SGHRS and CDR2 is YFSETQ. J was trimmed by 4 bases and V by 1 base; bases with no gene match: 4. The CDR3 has 15 residues. DNA for the CDR3: TGCGCCAGCAGCTTGCGGGACAGTGTCACCGGGGAGCTGTTTTTT. Translation: CASSLRDSVTGELFF.

A word on this clone: Additional DNA sequences in this sample encode the identical CDR3. This chain links TRBV5-1 with TRBJ2-3; D perhaps matches TRBD1 (6 bases). The CDR3 sequence is 14 residues long. Per the germline V gene, CDR1 is SGHRS and CDR2 is YFSETQ. V lost 2 bases and J 2 bases, leaving 9 bases between the germline ends. In DNA, the CDR3 is TGCGCCAGCAGCTTTGGACAGTCCACAGATACGCAGTATTTT. Residues: CASSFGQSTDTQYF.

The genes are TRBV4-1 and TRBJ2-7; D is undetermined. V lost 1 base and J lost 0, with 13 bases in between. Per germline, CDR1 MGHRA and CDR2 YSYEKL. This CDR3 is built from 16 residues. The CDR3 region has the DNA TGCGCCAGCAGCCAAGCGCCTGGCTTCCGCTCCTACGAGCAGTACTTC. This translates into CASSQAPGFRSYEQYF.

The gene calls are TRBV5-4 and TRBJ1-2, with D perhaps matching TRBD1 (6 bases). Germline V gene lookup returns CDR1 SGHNT and CDR2 YYREEE (reference sequence). V was cut by 4 bases and J by 2 bases, with 12 bases left in between. The CDR3 has 14 residues. The CDR3 region is CASSPPGQNYGYTF. Written as DNA, the CDR3 is TGTGCCAGCAGCCCACCGGGACAAAACTATGGCTACACCTTC.

The V and J genes are TRBV18 and TRBJ2-7; a possible D gene is TRBD2 (5 bases). The V end lost 2 bases, the J end lost 1 base, and 9 bases lay between the germline ends. The CDR3 spans 14 residues. Germline lookup yields CDR1 KGHSH and CDR2 LQKENI. DNA for the CDR3: TGTGCCAGCTCACCAGACGGGGAGTCCTACGAGCAGTACTTC. Translating it yields CASSPDGESYEQYF.

The rearrangement joins TRBV5-1 to TRBJ1-2; 8 bases align to TRBD1. V gave up 0 bases and J gave up 7 bases; unmatched junction bases: 14. The length of the CDR3 is 17 residues. The germline V gene has CDR1 SGHRS and CDR2 YFSETQ. Here the CDR3 reads CASSLDSPTGVISGYTF. The DNA of the CDR3 is TGCGCCAGCAGCTTGGATTCCCCGACAGGGGTGATCTCTGGCTACACCTTC.

CDR3 in amino acids: CASSLNPILTEAFF. The CDR3 bases are TGTGCCAGCAGTTTAAATCCGATCCTAACTGAAGCTTTCTTT. This chain uses TRBV28 with TRBJ1-1; D is uncertain. This CDR3 comprises 14 residues. V was pared by 2 bases and J by 5 bases, with 12 bases between. Looked up from germline, CDR1 is MDHEN and CDR2 is SYDVKM.